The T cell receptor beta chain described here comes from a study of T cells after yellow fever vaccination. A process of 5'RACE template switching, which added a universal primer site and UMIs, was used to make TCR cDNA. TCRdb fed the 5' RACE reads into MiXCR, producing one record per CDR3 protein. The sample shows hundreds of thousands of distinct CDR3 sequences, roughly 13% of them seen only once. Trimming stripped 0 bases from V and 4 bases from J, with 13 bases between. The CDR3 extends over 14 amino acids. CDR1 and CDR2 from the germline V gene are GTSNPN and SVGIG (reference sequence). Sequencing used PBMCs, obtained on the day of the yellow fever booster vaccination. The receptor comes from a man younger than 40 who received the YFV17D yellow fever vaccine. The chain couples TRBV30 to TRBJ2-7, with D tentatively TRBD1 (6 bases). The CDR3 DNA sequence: TGTGCCTGGAGTGTAGTTGGGCAGGGGTACGAGCAGTACTTC. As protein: CAWSVVGQGYEQYF.